The 15 T cell receptor beta chains listed next were all sequenced from one sample in a study of metastatic and nonmetastatic thyroid tumors. TCRdb re-called clones via MiXCR from the PCR reads. The sample has about 35,000 clones, approximately 31% seen once. Patients underwent thyroid surgery, and none had received any treatment before it. Sequencing was done on a sample of tumor tissue. Every receptor here comes from a female donor with papillary thyroid cancer or a benign thyroid nodule (not recorded which). Some clones in this sample may be carry-over from other donors' samples.

The chain is built from TRBV20-1 and TRBJ2-3, with 7 bases matching TRBD2. V gave up 3 bases and J gave up 0 bases; unmatched junction bases: 3. Germline V gives CDR1 DFQATT, CDR2 SNEGSKA (reference sequence). The CDR3 length is 14 residues. This CDR3 reads CSASGRESTDTQYF. CDR3 coding DNA: TGCAGTGCTAGTGGGCGGGAGAGCACAGATACGCAGTATTTT.

This chain uses TRBV20-1 with TRBJ2-1, with 13 bases lining up with TRBD2. The CDR3 totals 15 residues. The germline gives CDR1 DFQATT, CDR2 SNEGSKA (reference sequence). The V gene end was trimmed by 3 bases and the J gene end by 9 bases; junction bases not matched to a gene: 8. The CDR3 loop is CSASILGLAGREQFF. For the CDR3, the DNA is TGCAGTGCTAGTATTCTGGGACTAGCGGGACGTGAGCAGTTCTTC.

This clone was seen only a few times. CDR3 nucleotides: TGTGCCAGCAGTTTAGGCGTATATTATGGCTACACCTTC. Amino acids: CASSLGVYYGYTF. The J gene is TRBJ1-2, the V gene TRBV27, with no clear D. This CDR3 contains 13 residues. The V end lost 2 bases, the J end lost 5 bases, and 9 bases lay between the germline ends. Germline V CDR1 and CDR2: MNHEY, SMNVEV (reference sequence).

The chain combines TRBV20-1 with TRBJ1-3, with a tentative D call TRBD1 (5 bases). The CDR3 has 16 residues. V lost 0 bases, J lost 0 bases, and 12 bases lay in between. CDR1 is DFQATT and CDR2 is SNEGSKA in the germline V gene (reference sequence). The CDR3 region is CSARDYGGSSGNTIYF. CDR3 coding DNA: TGCAGTGCTAGAGATTACGGGGGAAGCTCTGGAAACACCATATATTTT.

About this clone: The CDR3 does not close with the conserved phenylalanine or tryptophan, likely indicating a read error. The chain combines TRBV6-1 with TRBJ2-3, with D tentatively TRBD2 (6 bases). Trimming stripped 5 bases from V and 3 bases from J, with 9 bases between. Germline CDR1 is MNHNS and CDR2 is SASEGT. The CDR3 spans 13 residues. The CDR3 bases are TGTGCCAGCAGTTGGACTAAAACAGATACGCAGTATTTG. Protein sequence: CASSWTKTDTQYL.

This chain links TRBV5-1 with TRBJ1-1, with TRBD1 matching 9 bases. The germline V gene encodes CDR1 SGHRS and CDR2 YFSETQ. Trimming removed 2 bases from V and 5 bases from J; junction bases left unmatched: 4. This CDR3 contains 14 residues. CDR3 protein: CASSLTGGRTEAFF. CDR3 DNA sequence: TGCGCCAGCAGCTTAACAGGGGGCAGGACTGAAGCTTTCTTT.

Regarding this clone: Germline is not matched at one junction end, which may reflect a read error. The chain carries TRBV11-2 and TRBJ1-6, with D hard to call. The CDR3 covers 18 residues. Germline-derived CDR1 and CDR2 are SGHAT and FQNNGV. The CDR3 bases are TGTGCCAGCATCTTAGAAAGCCCTATGCCTTACTTTCTTTCACCCCTCCACTTT. Amino acids: CASILESPMPYFLSPLHF.

The CDR3, as DNA: TGTGCCAGCAGTGTCGGGAGGGCCTCCACCGGGGAGCTGTTTTTT. Protein: CASSVGRASTGELFF. This rearrangement joins TRBV2 to TRBJ2-2; 8 bases match TRBD2. The V gene's germline CDR1 is SNHLY and CDR2 FYNNEI. J was trimmed by 4 bases and V by 4 bases; bases with no gene match: 5. The CDR3 runs to 15 residues. The full variable domain, rest sourced from reference TRBV2 and TRBJ2-2, is EPEVTQTPSHQVTQMGQEVILRCVPISNHLYFYWYRQILGQKVEFLVSFYNNEISEKSEIFDDQFSVERPDGSNFTLKIRSTKLEDSAMYFCASSVGRASTGELFFGEGSRLTVL.

V gene TRBV6-1 combines with J gene TRBJ2-7, with TRBD1 matching 10 bases. CDR1 is MNHNS and CDR2 is SASEGT in the germline V gene. This CDR3 region has 13 residues. V dropped 7 bases and J dropped 5; count of bases not matched to a gene: 5. CDR3 in DNA: TGTGCCAGCACCCCCGGGACAGGGGACGAGCAGTACTTC. It codes for CASTPGTGDEQYF.

A few counts support this clone. One junction end disagrees with the germline gene, perhaps due to a read error. The chain couples TRBV6-1 to TRBJ2-7; possibly TRBD1 for D (6 bases). CDR3 length equals 15 residues. Germline assignment: CDR1 MNHNS and CDR2 SASEGT. The CDR3 coding sequence is TGTGCCAGCAGCCAGGACAGCCGAAGCTCCCACGAGCAGTACTTC. It encodes CASSQDSRSSHEQYF.

The rearrangement uses TRBV20-1 and TRBJ2-1; 8 bases are a match to TRBD2. This CDR3 spans 15 amino acids. V lost 3 bases, J lost 4 bases, and 8 bases stayed unmatched. From germline, CDR1 is DFQATT and CDR2 SNEGSKA (reference sequence). The DNA of the CDR3 is TGCAGTGCTAGTCAGCGGGGGAGAGATTACAATGAGCAGTTCTTC. Its translation is CSASQRGRDYNEQFF.

For the CDR3, the DNA is TGTGCCAGCAGGACTACAGGGGGCGTTGAGACCCAGTACTTC. Translated: CASRTTGGVETQYF. The chain carries TRBV11-2 and TRBJ2-5, with 9 bases aligning to TRBD1. The germline gives CDR1 SGHAT, CDR2 FQNNGV. V lost 6 bases to trimming and J lost 5 bases; unmatched junction nucleotides: 7. The CDR3 totals 14 residues.

This clone showed up many times. The chain uses TRBV20-1 and TRBJ1-5, with 8 bases identical to TRBD1. V was clipped by 2 bases and J by 6 bases; unmatched bases: 6. From germline, CDR1 is DFQATT and CDR2 SNEGSKA (reference sequence). CDR3 length: 14 residues. CDR3 DNA sequence: TGCAGTGCTAGAATCCAGGGGGCGGGTCAGCCCCAGCATTTT. Translated, it gives CSARIQGAGQPQHF.

The rearrangement joins TRBV7-2 to TRBJ2-5, with D possibly TRBD2 on 5 matching bases. Germline CDR1 SGHTA, CDR2 FQGNSA. With 4 bases removed from V and 3 bases from J, the gap between germline ends came to 9 bases. This CDR3 is 13 amino acids long. The CDR3 spells CASSSRTEETQYF. The CDR3 nucleotides are TGTGCCAGCAGCTCCCGGACTGAAGAGACCCAGTACTTC.

As for this clone: At one of its ends the junction is not consistent with the germline gene, which may arise from a read error. The rearrangement joins TRBV12-3 or TRBV12-4 to TRBJ2-7; D may be TRBD1 (7 bases). The CDR3 consists of 14 residues. CDR3 bases: TGTGACAGCAGTTTTCAGGGGGGTATCAACGAGCAGTACTTC. The encoded protein is CDSSFQGGINEQYF.